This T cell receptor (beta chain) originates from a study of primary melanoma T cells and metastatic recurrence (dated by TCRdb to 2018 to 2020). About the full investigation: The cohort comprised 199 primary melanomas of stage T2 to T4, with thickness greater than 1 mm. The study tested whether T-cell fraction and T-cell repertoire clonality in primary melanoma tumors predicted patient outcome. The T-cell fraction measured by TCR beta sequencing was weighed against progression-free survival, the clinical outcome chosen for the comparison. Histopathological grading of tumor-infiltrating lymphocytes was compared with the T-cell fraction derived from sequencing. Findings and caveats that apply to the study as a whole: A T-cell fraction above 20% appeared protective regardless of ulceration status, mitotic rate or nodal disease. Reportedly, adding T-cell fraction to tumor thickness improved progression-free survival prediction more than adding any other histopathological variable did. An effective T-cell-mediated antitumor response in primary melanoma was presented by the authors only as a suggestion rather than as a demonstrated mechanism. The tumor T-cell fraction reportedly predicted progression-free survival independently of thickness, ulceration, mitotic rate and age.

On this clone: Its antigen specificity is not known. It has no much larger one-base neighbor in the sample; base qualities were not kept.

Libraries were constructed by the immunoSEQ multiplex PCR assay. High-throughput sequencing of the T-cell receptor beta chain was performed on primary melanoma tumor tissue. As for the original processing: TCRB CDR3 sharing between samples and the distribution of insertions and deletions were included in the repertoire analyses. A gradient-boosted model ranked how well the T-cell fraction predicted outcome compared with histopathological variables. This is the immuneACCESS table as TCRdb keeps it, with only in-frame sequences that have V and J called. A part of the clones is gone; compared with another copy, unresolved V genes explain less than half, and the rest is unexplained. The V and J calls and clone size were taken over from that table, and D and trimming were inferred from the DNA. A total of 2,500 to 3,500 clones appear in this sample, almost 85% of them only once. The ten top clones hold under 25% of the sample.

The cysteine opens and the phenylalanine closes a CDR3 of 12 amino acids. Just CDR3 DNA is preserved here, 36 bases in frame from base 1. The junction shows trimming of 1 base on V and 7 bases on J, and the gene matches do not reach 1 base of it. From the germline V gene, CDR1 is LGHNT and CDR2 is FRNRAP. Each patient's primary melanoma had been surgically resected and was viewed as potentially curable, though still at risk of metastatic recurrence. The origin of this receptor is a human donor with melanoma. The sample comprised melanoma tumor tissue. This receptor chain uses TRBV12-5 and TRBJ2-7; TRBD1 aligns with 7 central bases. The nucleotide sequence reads TGTGCTAGTGGTTTGGACAGGGGTGAGCAGTACTTC. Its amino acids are CASGLDRGEQYF. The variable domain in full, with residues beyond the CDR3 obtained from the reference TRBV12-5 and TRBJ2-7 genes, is DARVTQTPRHKVTEMGQEVTMRCQPILGHNTVFWYRQTMMQGLELLAYFRNRAPLDDSGMPKDRFSAEMPDATLATLKIQPSEPRDSAVYFCASGLDRGEQYFGPGTRLTVT.